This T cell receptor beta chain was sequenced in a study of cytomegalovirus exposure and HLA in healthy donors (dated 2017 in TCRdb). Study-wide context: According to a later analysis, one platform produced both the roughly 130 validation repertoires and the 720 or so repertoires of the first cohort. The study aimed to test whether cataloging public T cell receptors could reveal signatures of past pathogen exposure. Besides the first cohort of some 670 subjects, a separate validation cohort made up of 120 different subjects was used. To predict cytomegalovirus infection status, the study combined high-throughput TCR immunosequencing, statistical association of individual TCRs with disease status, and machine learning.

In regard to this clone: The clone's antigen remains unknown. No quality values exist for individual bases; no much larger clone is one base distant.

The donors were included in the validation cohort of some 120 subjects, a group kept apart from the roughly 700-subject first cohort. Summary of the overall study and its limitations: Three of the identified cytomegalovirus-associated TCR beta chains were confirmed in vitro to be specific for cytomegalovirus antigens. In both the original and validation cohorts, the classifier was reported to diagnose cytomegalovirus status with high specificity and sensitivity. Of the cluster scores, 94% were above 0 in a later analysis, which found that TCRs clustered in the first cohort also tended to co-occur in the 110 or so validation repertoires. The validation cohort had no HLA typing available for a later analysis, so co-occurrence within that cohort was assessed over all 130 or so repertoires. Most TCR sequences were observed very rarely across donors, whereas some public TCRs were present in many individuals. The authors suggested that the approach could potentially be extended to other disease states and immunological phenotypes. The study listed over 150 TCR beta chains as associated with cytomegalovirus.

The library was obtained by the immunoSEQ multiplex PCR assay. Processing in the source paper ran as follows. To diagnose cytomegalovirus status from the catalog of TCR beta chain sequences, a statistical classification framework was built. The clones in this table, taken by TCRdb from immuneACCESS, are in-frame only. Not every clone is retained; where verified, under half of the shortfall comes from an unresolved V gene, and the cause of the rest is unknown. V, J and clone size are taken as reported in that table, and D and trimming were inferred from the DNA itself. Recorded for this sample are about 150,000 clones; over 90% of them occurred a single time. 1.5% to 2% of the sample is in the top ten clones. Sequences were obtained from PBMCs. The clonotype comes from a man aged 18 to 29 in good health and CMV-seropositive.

The sequenced DNA: TGTGCCAGCAGGCGTAGCGGTTCCTACGAGCAGTACTTC. Translated, this is CASRRSGSYEQYF. Recombination joined TRBV6-5 with TRBJ2-7; tentative D gene TRBD2, with 6 bases matching. The CDR3 spans 13 residues, from the cysteine through the phenylalanine. Of the read, only the CDR3 DNA is kept; its 39 bases are in frame from base 1. Deletion took 6 bases off V and 1 base off J, with a span of 10 bases between the germline ends. The CDR1 and CDR2 encoded by the germline V gene are MNHEY and SVGAGI.